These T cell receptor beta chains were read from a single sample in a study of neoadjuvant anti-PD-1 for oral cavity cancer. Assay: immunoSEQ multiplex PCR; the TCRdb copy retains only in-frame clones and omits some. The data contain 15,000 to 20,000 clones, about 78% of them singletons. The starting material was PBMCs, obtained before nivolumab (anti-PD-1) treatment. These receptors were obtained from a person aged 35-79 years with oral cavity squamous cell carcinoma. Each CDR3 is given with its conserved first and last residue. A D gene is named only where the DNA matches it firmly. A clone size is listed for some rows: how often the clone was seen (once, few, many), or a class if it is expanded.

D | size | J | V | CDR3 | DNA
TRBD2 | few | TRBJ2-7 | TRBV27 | CASSAGLAGVVQYF | TGTGCCAGCAGTGCCGGGCTAGCGGGAGTAGTGCAGTACTTC
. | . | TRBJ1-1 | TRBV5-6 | CASSSPMNTEAFF | TGTGCCAGCAGCTCTCCAATGAACACTGAAGCTTTCTTT
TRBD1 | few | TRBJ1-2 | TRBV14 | CASSPLTGGWGYTF | TGTGCCAGCAGCCCTCTTACAGGGGGATGGGGCTACACCTTC
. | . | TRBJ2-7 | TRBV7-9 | CASSGTGLNYYEQYF | TGTGCCAGCAGCGGGACCGGTTTAAACTACTACGAGCAGTACTTC
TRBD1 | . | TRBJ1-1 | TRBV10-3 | CAIGTGGGTPEAFF | TGTGCCATCGGGACAGGGGGAGGGACCCCTGAAGCTTTCTTT
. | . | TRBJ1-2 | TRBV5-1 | CASSLGDWQGYTF | TGCGCCAGCAGCTTGGGGGACTGGCAAGGCTACACCTTC
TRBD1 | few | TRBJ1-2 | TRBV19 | CASRQGQLNYGYTF | TGTGCCAGCCGACAGGGACAGCTTAACTATGGCTACACCTTC
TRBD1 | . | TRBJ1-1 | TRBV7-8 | CASSARTGRGTEAFF | TGTGCCAGCAGCGCGCGGACAGGGAGGGGCACTGAAGCTTTCTTT
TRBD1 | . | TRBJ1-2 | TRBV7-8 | CASSHRTGANYGYTF | TGTGCCAGCAGCCACCGGACAGGAGCTAACTATGGCTACACCTTC
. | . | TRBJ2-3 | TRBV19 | CASSTGGSSSGDWITDTQYF | TGTGCCAGTAGCACCGGGGGATCCTCTTCAGGGGACTGGATCACAGATACGCAGTATTTT
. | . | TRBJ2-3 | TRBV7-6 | CASSFYTDTQYF | TGTGCCAGCAGCTTTTACACAGATACGCAGTATTTT
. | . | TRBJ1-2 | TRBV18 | CASSPGPELNYGYTF | TGTGCCAGCTCCCCCGGGCCTGAACTCAACTATGGCTACACCTTC
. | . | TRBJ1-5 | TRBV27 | CASGPTGSNQPQHF | TGTGCCAGCGGTCCAACGGGGAGCAATCAGCCCCAGCATTTT
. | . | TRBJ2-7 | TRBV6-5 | CASSDYTSYEQYF | TGTGCCAGCAGTGATTATACGAGTTACGAGCAGTACTTC
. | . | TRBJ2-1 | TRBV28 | CASSLSLSPRGQFF | TGTGCCAGCAGTTTAAGTTTGTCACCCAGGGGGCAGTTCTTC
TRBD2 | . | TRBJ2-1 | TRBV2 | CASRGTGTSGYNEQFF | TGTGCCAGCAGAGGGACCGGGACTAGCGGATACAATGAGCAGTTCTTC